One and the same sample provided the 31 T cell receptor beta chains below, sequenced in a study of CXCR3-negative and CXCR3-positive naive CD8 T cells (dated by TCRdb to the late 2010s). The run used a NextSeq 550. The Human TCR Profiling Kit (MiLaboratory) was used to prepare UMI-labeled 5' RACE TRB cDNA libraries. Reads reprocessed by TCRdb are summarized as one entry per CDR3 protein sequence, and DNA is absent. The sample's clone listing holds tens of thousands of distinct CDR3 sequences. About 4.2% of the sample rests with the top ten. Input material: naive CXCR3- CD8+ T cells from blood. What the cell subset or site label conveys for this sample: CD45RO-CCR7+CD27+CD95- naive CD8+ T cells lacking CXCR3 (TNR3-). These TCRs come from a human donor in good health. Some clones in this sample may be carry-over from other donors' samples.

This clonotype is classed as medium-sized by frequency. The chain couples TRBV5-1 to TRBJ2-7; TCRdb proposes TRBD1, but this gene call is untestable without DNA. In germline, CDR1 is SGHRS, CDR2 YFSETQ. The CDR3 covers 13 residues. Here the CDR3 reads CASSFGQFYEQYF.

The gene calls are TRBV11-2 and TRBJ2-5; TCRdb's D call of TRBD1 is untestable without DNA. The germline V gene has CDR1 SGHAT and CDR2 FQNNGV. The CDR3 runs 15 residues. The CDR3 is CASSITGAAQETQYF.

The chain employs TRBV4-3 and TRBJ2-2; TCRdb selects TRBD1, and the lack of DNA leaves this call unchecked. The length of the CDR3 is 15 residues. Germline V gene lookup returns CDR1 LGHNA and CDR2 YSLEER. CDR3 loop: CASSQGNGGTGELFF.

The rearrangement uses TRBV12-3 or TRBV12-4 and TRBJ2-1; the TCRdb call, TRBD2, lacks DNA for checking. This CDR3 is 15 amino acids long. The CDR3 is CASSFSVAGEGEQFF.

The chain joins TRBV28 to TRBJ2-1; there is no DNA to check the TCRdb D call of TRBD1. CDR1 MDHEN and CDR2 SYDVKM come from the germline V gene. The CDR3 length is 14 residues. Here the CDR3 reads CASSFPAGEHEQFF.

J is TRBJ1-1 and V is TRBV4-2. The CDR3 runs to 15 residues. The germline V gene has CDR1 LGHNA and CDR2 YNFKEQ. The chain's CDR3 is CASSLLRGSGTGAFF.

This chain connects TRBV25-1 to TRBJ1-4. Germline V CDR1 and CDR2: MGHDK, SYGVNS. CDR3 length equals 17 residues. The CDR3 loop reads CASSELAGGRDDEKLFF.

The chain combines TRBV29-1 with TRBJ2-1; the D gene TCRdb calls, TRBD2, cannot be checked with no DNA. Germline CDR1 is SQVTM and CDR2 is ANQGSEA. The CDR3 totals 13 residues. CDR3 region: CSVFSGGAMEQFF.

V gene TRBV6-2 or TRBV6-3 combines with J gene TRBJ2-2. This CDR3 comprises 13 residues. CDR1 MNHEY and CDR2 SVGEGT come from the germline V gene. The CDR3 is CASSYTDTGELFF.

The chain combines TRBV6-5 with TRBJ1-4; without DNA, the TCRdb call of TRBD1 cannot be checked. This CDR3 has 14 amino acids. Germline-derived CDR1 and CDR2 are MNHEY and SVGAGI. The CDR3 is CASSQGQGPEKLFF.

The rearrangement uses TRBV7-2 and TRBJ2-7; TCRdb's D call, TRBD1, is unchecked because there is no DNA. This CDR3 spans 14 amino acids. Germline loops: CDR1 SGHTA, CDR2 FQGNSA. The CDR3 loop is CASSFLGTAYEQYF.

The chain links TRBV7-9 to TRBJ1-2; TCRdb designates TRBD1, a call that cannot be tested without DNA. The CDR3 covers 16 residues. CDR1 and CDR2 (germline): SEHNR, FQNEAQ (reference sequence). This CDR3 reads CASSSRSAGDVYGYTF. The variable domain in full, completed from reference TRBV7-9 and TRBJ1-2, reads DTGVSQNPRHKITKRGQNVTFRCDPISEHNRLYWYRQTLGQGPEFLTYFQNEAQLEKSRLLSDRFSAERPKGSFSTLEIQRTEQGDSAMYLCASSSRSAGDVYGYTFGSGTRLTVV.

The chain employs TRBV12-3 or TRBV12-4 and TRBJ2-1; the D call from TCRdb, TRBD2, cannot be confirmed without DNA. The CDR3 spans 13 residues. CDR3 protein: CASEFGLAREQFF.

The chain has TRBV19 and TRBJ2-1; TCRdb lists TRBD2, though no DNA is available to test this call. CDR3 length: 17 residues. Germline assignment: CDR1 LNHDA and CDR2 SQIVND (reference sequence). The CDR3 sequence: CASSIGLAGGPGDEQFF.

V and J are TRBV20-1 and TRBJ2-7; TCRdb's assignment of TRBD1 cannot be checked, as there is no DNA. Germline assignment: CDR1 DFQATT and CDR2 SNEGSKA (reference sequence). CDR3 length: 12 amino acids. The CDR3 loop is CSGRRTYYEQYF.

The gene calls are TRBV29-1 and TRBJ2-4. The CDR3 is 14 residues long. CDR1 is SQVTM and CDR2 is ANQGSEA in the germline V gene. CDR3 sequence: CSVAPRGAKNIQYF.

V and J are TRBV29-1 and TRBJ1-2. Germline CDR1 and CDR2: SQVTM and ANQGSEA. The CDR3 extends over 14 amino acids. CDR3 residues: CSVETLRVLYGYTF.

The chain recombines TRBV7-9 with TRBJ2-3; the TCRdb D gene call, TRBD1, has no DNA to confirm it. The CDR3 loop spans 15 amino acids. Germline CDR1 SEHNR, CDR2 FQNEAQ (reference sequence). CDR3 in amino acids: CATHGGQLGTDTQYF.

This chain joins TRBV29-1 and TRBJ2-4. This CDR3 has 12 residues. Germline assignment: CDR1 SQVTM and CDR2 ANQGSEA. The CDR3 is CSVVMLENIQYF.

CDR3 loop: CASSTPRTGWETQYF. This chain links TRBV7-8 with TRBJ2-5; TCRdb's D call, TRBD1, is unchecked because there is no DNA. Germline CDR1 is SGHVS and CDR2 is FQNEAQ. The CDR3 loop spans 15 amino acids.

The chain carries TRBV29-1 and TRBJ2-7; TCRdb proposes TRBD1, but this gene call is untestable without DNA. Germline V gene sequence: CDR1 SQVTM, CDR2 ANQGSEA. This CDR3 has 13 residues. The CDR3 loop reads CSVEGDGSYEQYF.

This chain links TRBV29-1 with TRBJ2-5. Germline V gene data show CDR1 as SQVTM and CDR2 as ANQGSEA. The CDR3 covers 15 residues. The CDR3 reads CSVETGLEVQETQYF. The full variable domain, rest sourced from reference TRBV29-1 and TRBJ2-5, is SAVISQKPSRDICQRGTSLTIQCQVDSQVTMMFWYRQQPGQSLTLIATANQGSEATYESGFVIDKFPISRPNLTFSTLTVSNMSPEDSSIYLCSVETGLEVQETQYFGPGTRLLVL.

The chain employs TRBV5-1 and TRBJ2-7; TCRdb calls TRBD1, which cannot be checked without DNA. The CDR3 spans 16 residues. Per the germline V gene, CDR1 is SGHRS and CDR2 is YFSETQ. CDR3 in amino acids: CASSEGQGTRGYEQYF.

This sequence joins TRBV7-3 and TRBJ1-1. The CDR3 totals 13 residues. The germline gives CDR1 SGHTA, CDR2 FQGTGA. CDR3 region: CASSLSLGTEAFF.

The CDR3 sequence is CASSFGGSNEKLFF. This chain connects TRBV5-5 to TRBJ1-4; TCRdb picks TRBD1, but there is no DNA to check that call. The CDR3 is 14 residues long. Germline CDR1 and CDR2: SGHKS and YYEKEE (reference sequence).

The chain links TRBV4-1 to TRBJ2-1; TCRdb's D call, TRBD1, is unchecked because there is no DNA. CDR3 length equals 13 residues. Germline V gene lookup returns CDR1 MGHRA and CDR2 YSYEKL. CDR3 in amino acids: CASSQVLGTHQFF.

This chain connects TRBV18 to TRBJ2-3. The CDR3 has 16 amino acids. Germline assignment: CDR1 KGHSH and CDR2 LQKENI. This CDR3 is CASSPPPSGYTDTQYF. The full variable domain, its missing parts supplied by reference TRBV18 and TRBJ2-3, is NAGVMQNPRHLVRRRGQEARLRCSPMKGHSHVYWYRQLPEEGLKFMVYLQKENIIDESGMPKERFSAEFPKEGPSILRIQQVVRGDSAAYFCASSPPPSGYTDTQYFGPGTRLTVL.

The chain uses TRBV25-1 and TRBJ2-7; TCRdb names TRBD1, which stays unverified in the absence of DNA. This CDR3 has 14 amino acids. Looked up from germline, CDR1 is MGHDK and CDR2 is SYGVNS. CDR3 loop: CASSEYNRGGEQYF.

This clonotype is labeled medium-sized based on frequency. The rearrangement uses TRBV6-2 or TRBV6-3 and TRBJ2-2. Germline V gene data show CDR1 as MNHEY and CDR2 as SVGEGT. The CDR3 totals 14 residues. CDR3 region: CASSYLGFTGELFF.

CDR3 sequence: CASSSTEDRGRDTQYF. V gene TRBV7-9 combines with J gene TRBJ2-3; there is no DNA to check the TCRdb D call of TRBD1. The CDR3 sequence is 16 residues long. CDR1 and CDR2 from the germline V gene are SEHNR and FQNEAQ (reference sequence).

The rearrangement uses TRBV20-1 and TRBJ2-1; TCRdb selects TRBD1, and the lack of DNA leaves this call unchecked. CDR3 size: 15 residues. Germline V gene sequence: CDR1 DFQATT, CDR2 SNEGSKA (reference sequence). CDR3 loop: CSARDVRQGINEQFF.